The 2 T cell receptor beta chains below come from one sample, sequenced in a study of T-cell reconstitution after alpha-beta-depleted transplantation in children. During its preparation, the TCRbeta library received unique molecular identifiers. TCRdb redid the calling of the PCR reads with MiXCR, one entry per CDR3 protein. The sample holds roughly 220,000 distinct CDR3 sequences, 9.7% seen once. Specimen: PBMCs from the stem cell graft donor, collected from the stem cell graft. The receptor source for this set is a human donor who donated a stem cell graft to a child with SCID.

This clonotype was seen repeatedly, ten times or more. The CDR3 here is CASKRTGVNEQFF. CDR3 nucleotides: TGTGCCAGTAAGAGGACAGGGGTCAATGAGCAGTTCTTC. The V gene is TRBV19, the J gene TRBJ2-1; 9 nucleotides align to TRBD1. This CDR3 region has 13 residues. CDR1 is LNHDA, CDR2 SQIVND, per germline (reference sequence). V shed 7 bases, J shed 6 bases, and the junction held 4 bases outside the gene matches.

At least ten counts were recorded for this clonotype. The V call is TRBV20-1, the J call TRBJ2-2, with 10 bases aligning to TRBD2. CDR1 is DFQATT, CDR2 SNEGSKA, per germline (reference sequence). Trimming removed 4 bases from V and 2 bases from J; junction bases left unmatched: 7. The CDR3 is 16 amino acids. CDR3 sequence reads: CSATPIAGGNTGELFF. The CDR3 nucleotides are TGCAGTGCTACGCCAATAGCGGGGGGCAACACCGGGGAGCTGTTTTTT.